The sequence of this TCR beta chain was determined in a study of blood T cell repertoires in COVID-19. The assay was immunoSEQ multiplex PCR, and TCRdb's table has in-frame clones only and misses some. The table lists fewer than 450,000 clones, about 89% of them singletons, with about 6% in the top ten. Trimming took 3 bases from V and 0 from J, leaving 17 bases between them. The CDR3 runs 17 residues. Germline V CDR1 and CDR2: KGHSH, LQKENI. This receptor was taken from a woman aged 45-65 years with COVID-19, enrolled during active disease. The J gene is TRBJ1-2, the V gene TRBV18; no definite D call. The source material was peripheral blood. CDR3 amino acids: CASSPVPPAGANYGYTF. The CDR3 DNA reads as TGTGCCAGCTCACCTGTTCCCCCCGCCGGAGCTAACTATGGCTACACCTTC.